This TCR beta chain appears in the sequencing data of a study of T cell responses to AZD1222 COVID-19 vaccine. Study information: Pooling covered second doses at about 4 or about 12 weeks.

Concerning this clone itself: Its cognate antigen is unknown.

Sequencing was performed with immunoSEQ multiplex PCR; in TCRdb, only in-frame clones are kept and a portion is missing. The table has about 140,000 clones, around nine tenths seen once. The CDR3 is made up of 16 amino acids. Germline trimming cut 0 bases from V and 5 bases from J; bases unmatched to any gene: 9. Germline V gene data show CDR1 as MNHEY and CDR2 as SVGAGI. General study findings and limits: When two AZD1222 doses had been given, Spike-specific TCR breadth and depth rose. Scientists sampled the repertoires only once the peak T cell response had passed. Donors skewed white British and female; clonal diversity was possibly underestimated.

Specimen: peripheral blood, collected on day 0 of AZD1222 vaccination. The chain couples TRBV6-5 to TRBJ1-1; 7 bases map to TRBD1. The source of this sequence is an adult in good health. As DNA, the CDR3 is TGTGCCAGCAGTTACTCGGCCAGGGGGATTCATACTGAAGCTTTCTTT. Protein sequence: CASSYSARGIHTEAFF.